This T cell receptor (beta chain) is from a study of T cells in Graves' hyperthyroidism and ophthalmopathy. Germline V gives CDR1 MNHNS, CDR2 SASEGT. CDR3 length equals 15 residues. The junction had 9 bases not matched to a gene; V was cut back by 6 bases and J by 5 bases. The source material, RNA transcripts, was used to amplify TCR beta CDR3 regions. A first-round RT-PCR of the TCR CDR3 used the HTBI primer set. TCRdb recomputed calls from the multiplex PCR reads with MiXCR, one row per CDR3 protein. This table has fewer than 650,000 distinct CDR3 sequences, roughly 45% appearing once. V gene TRBV6-1 combines with J gene TRBJ2-7; TRBD2 aligns across 11 bases. The sequenced sample was peripheral blood or thyroid tissue (not recorded which). This receptor was taken from an adult woman with Graves' disease, either hyperthyroidism or ophthalmopathy (not recorded which). The CDR3 here is CASSILSGGADEQYF. The CDR3, as DNA: TGTGCCAGCAGCATCCTTAGCGGGGGGGCAGACGAGCAGTACTTC.